One and the same sample provided the 28 T cell receptor beta chains below, sequenced in a study of blood T cell repertoires in COVID-19. Assay used: immunoSEQ multiplex PCR; TCRdb lists only in-frame clones, some missing. The data contain roughly 260,000 clones, roughly 86% of them singletons. The sequenced material came from peripheral blood. These receptors all come from a woman in her 30s with COVID-19, enrolled during active disease.

The V call is TRBV7-2, the J call TRBJ2-5, with D perhaps matching TRBD2 (6 bases). Germline V CDR1 and CDR2: SGHTA, FQGNSA. The V end lost 1 base, the J end lost 2 bases, and 11 bases lay between the germline ends. The CDR3 has 15 amino acids. The CDR3 sequence is CASSLGREWQETQYF. The CDR3, as DNA: TGTGCCAGCAGCTTAGGACGGGAGTGGCAAGAGACCCAGTACTTC.

V is TRBV30 and J is TRBJ1-1; D unclear. Trimming removed 0 bases at V and 0 bases at J, with 8 bases between. Germline CDR1 and CDR2: GTSNPN and SVGIG (reference sequence). CDR3 size: 14 residues. CDR3 in DNA: TGTGCCTGGAGTGTAAGACTCATGAACACTGAAGCTTTCTTT. It translates to CAWSVRLMNTEAFF.

The rearrangement links TRBV7-2 to TRBJ2-5; 7 bases match TRBD2. CDR3 length: 14 residues. In germline, CDR1 is SGHTA, CDR2 FQGNSA. The J segment lost 7 bases and the V segment lost 4 bases, leaving 9 bases of the junction unmatched. CDR3 sequence reads: CASSSLNTGGTQYF. The DNA for the CDR3 is TGTGCCAGCAGCTCCCTTAACACGGGGGGGACCCAGTACTTC.

This chain links TRBV12-3 or TRBV12-4 with TRBJ2-7; a weak D match, TRBD2 (6 bases). This CDR3 region has 12 residues. Trimming took off 4 bases at V and 4 bases at J, with 8 bases between the two ends. CDR3 bases: TGTGCCAGCAGTTCCGGGGGTTACGAGCAGTACTTC. This sequence encodes CASSSGGYEQYF.

The chain couples TRBV19 to TRBJ2-7, with D maybe TRBD1 (6 bases). This CDR3 has 15 residues. Trimming removed 0 bases from V and 4 bases from J, with 13 bases in between. The germline V gene has CDR1 LNHDA and CDR2 SQIVND (reference sequence). This CDR3 is CASSIDTGTSYEQYF. In nucleotides, the CDR3 is TGTGCCAGTAGTATAGATACCGGGACAAGTTACGAGCAGTACTTC.

The chain combines TRBV5-1 with TRBJ2-7; either TRBD1 or TRBD2 may fit D (6 bases each). With 4 bases removed from V and 0 bases from J, the gap between germline ends came to 17 bases. CDR3 length: 16 residues. Germline CDR1 SGHRS, CDR2 YFSETQ. CDR3 sequence: CASSVGGHLSSYEQYF. The CDR3 DNA sequence: TGCGCCAGCAGCGTGGGGGGACATTTGAGCTCCTACGAGCAGTACTTC.

CDR3 coding DNA: TGCGCCAGCAGCTCGGACAACCTGAACACCGGGGAGCTGTTTTTT. Amino acid sequence: CASSSDNLNTGELFF. The rearrangement uses TRBV5-1 and TRBJ2-2; weak D call: TRBD1 (5 bases). V was cut by 3 bases and J by 1 base, with 10 bases left in between. The CDR3 is 15 amino acids. Germline CDR1 reads SGHRS; CDR2 reads YFSETQ.

The V gene is TRBV6-1, the J gene TRBJ1-5; TRBD1 agrees at 10 bases. V gave up 4 bases and J gave up 3 bases; unmatched junction bases: 6. CDR3 size: 16 residues. Per germline, CDR1 MNHNS and CDR2 SASEGT. CDR3: CASSATGQGNNQPQHF. The CDR3 DNA follows: TGTGCCAGCAGTGCAACGGGACAGGGGAACAATCAGCCCCAGCATTTT.

The V call is TRBV7-2, the J call TRBJ2-1; 9 bases map to TRBD2. CDR3 size: 15 residues. Looked up from germline, CDR1 is SGHTA and CDR2 is FQGNSA. The V gene end was trimmed by 5 bases and the J gene end by 5 bases; junction bases not matched to a gene: 7. DNA for the CDR3: TGTGCCAGCAGCACTAGCCTAGCGGGGAACAATGAGCAGTTCTTC. Its translation is CASSTSLAGNNEQFF.

The chain carries TRBV3-1 (or the pseudogene TRBV3-2) and TRBJ2-2; D perhaps matches TRBD2 (6 bases). This CDR3 is built from 17 residues. The V end was cut by 1 base, the J end by 2 bases, with 14 bases between. In germline, CDR1 is LGHDT, CDR2 YNNKEL (reference sequence). The CDR3 coding sequence is TGTGCCAGCAGCCAAGTCGCTGCGGGACCAAACACCGGGGAGCTGTTTTTT. Translating gives CASSQVAAGPNTGELFF.

V gene TRBV5-6 combines with J gene TRBJ1-2; TRBD1 might be the D (6 bases). Deletions cut 1 base from V and 7 bases from J, with 11 bases between. The CDR3 extends over 13 amino acids. Per germline, CDR1 SGHDT and CDR2 YYEEEE. The chain's CDR3 is CASSLRTVGGYTF. The CDR3 coding sequence is TGTGCCAGCAGCTTGCGGACAGTCGGTGGCTACACCTTC.

The chain couples TRBV6-6 to TRBJ2-2, with 10 bases matching TRBD2. The V segment lost 7 bases and the J segment 8 bases; nucleotides outside the gene matches: 13. Germline CDR1 and CDR2: MNHNY and SVGAGI (reference sequence). The CDR3 runs 16 residues. CDR3 coding DNA: TGTGCCAGCATCTTAGCGGGAGGTTCAAGGGCGGGGGAGCTGTTTTTT. The encoded protein is CASILAGGSRAGELFF.

About this clone itself: The sample holds other DNA sequences that translate to the same CDR3. The chain links TRBV9 to TRBJ1-6; D might be TRBD1 (5 bases). Trimming pared 0 bases from V and 8 bases from J, leaving 9 bases between. The germline CDR1 and CDR2 sequences are SGDLS and YYNGEE. The CDR3 spans 14 residues. Here the CDR3 DNA reads TGTGCCAGCAGCGTAGGGCAGGGATATTCACCCCTCCACTTT. Translated: CASSVGQGYSPLHF.

This chain uses TRBV28 with TRBJ2-2, with 11 nucleotides matching TRBD2. V trimming: 6 bases; J trimming: 4 bases; junction bases outside the gene matches: 13. The CDR3 is 18 residues long. Germline lookup yields CDR1 MDHEN and CDR2 SYDVKM. The CDR3 here is CASSPTEGLAGGTGELFF. CDR3 coding DNA: TGTGCCAGCAGCCCCACCGAAGGGCTAGCGGGAGGCACCGGGGAGCTGTTTTTT.

CDR3 coding DNA: TGTGCCAGCAGCCCCACGAGGCTTAGCAATGAGCAGTTCTTC. It is translated as CASSPTRLSNEQFF. The chain couples TRBV7-3 to TRBJ2-1; D ambiguous. The CDR3 consists of 14 residues. Germline lookup yields CDR1 SGHTA and CDR2 FQGTGA. The V end was cut by 5 bases, the J end by 6 bases, with 14 bases between.

This chain uses TRBV28 with TRBJ1-6; TRBD1 matches at 8 bases. Trimming at V came to 5 bases and at J to 7 bases, leaving 7 bases not matched to a gene. The germline CDR1 and CDR2 sequences are MDHEN and SYDVKM. This CDR3 spans 15 amino acids. The CDR3 protein is CASSVRQGWNSPLHF. CDR3 in DNA: TGTGCCAGCAGTGTCCGACAGGGGTGGAATTCACCCCTCCACTTT.

In its sample, this clone was seen once. The CDR3 DNA is TGTGCCAGCGGAGGGGGCAGTCAGCCCCAGCATTTT. This codes for CASGGGSQPQHF. V and J are TRBV25-1 and TRBJ1-5, with 7 bases fitting TRBD1. This CDR3 spans 12 amino acids. V dropped 8 bases and J dropped 6; count of bases not matched to a gene: 4. From germline, CDR1 is MGHDK and CDR2 SYGVNS.

This sequence joins TRBV18 and TRBJ1-1; D remains ambiguous. Deletions cut 0 bases from V and 1 base from J, with 9 bases between. Per the germline V gene, CDR1 is KGHSH and CDR2 is LQKENI. The CDR3 is made up of 15 amino acids. Written as DNA, the CDR3 is TGTGCCAGCTCACCACCGGTTGGCCGGAACACTGAAGCTTTCTTT. Its translation is CASSPPVGRNTEAFF.

This clone was counted a few times. The chain is built from TRBV28 and TRBJ1-4; TRBD1 is a possible D gene (5 bases). The CDR3 length is 15 residues. Germline-derived CDR1 and CDR2 are MDHEN and SYDVKM. Trimming pared 7 bases from V and 1 base from J, leaving 13 bases between. CDR3 sequence reads: CASNHVGGTNEKLFF. The CDR3 DNA is TGTGCCAGCAACCATGTCGGGGGAACTAATGAAAAACTGTTTTTT.

The CDR3 spells CASSESRGSYEQYF. The CDR3 coding sequence is TGTGCCAGCAGTGAAAGCAGGGGGTCCTACGAGCAGTACTTC. The chain joins TRBV25-1 to TRBJ2-7, with 7 positions matching TRBD1. V lost 2 bases to trimming and J lost 1 base; unmatched junction nucleotides: 2. The CDR3 length is 14 residues. Germline V gene data show CDR1 as MGHDK and CDR2 as SYGVNS.

This clone was seen once. The genes are TRBV19 and TRBJ2-1, with TRBD2 matching 8 bases. V lost 3 bases and J lost 7; bases outside the gene matches: 17. In germline, CDR1 is LNHDA, CDR2 SQIVND (reference sequence). This CDR3 region has 18 residues. For the CDR3, the DNA is TGTGCCAGTAGTATCTCCCCCCAGTCCCCGGGACTAGTGAATGAGCAGTTCTTC. Residues: CASSISPQSPGLVNEQFF.

The chain couples TRBV6-1 to TRBJ2-5; perhaps TRBD1 as D (5 bases). The V end lost 0 bases, the J end lost 1 base, and 9 bases lay between the germline ends. Germline V gives CDR1 MNHNS, CDR2 SASEGT. The CDR3 totals 15 residues. CDR3 nucleotide sequence: TGTGCCAGCAGTGAAGCGCTGACAGTCCAAGAGACCCAGTACTTC. Encoded protein: CASSEALTVQETQYF.

The V call is TRBV30, the J call TRBJ1-1; the match to TRBD1 covers 10 bases. Germline V gene lookup returns CDR1 GTSNPN and CDR2 SVGIG (reference sequence). Trimming cost V 4 bases and J 6 bases; bases outside gene matches: 5. The CDR3 has 13 residues. In DNA, the CDR3 is TGTGCCTGGACTCGGACAGGGGGTGCTGAAGCTTTCTTT. This encodes CAWTRTGGAEAFF.

V usage is TRBV7-3 and J usage is TRBJ2-5; perhaps TRBD1 as D (6 bases). CDR3 length: 15 residues. Germline lookup yields CDR1 SGHTA and CDR2 FQGTGA. V was cut by 1 base and J by 7 bases, with 16 bases left in between. The CDR3 DNA is TGTGCCAGCAGCTTAAACCCTAGGGGGATGGGGACCCAGTACTTC. Protein product: CASSLNPRGMGTQYF.

This chain connects TRBV3-1 (or the pseudogene TRBV3-2) to TRBJ2-7; 12 positions agree with TRBD2. The CDR3 runs 17 residues. Looked up from germline, CDR1 is LGHDT and CDR2 is YNNKEL (reference sequence). Trimming at V came to 0 bases and at J to 3 bases, leaving 6 bases not matched to a gene. The CDR3 DNA reads as TGTGCCAGCAGCCAAGAACTAGCGGGAGGTATTTTCTACGAGCAGTACTTC. It translates to CASSQELAGGIFYEQYF.

The rearrangement links TRBV19 to TRBJ1-5; the D gene is possibly TRBD1 (6 bases). The CDR3 sequence is 15 residues long. Between the trimmed V and J ends, which lost 5 bases and 5 bases, there was a span of 16 bases. Germline CDR1 LNHDA, CDR2 SQIVND (reference sequence). CDR3 in amino acids: CASSYGPPGDQPQHF. CDR3 sequence (DNA): TGTGCCAGTAGTTATGGGCCCCCAGGGGATCAGCCCCAGCATTTT.

This chain connects TRBV6-6 to TRBJ2-7, with 7 bases fitting TRBD2. In germline, CDR1 is MNHNY, CDR2 SVGAGI (reference sequence). V trimming: 7 bases; J trimming: 7 bases; junction bases outside the gene matches: 7. The CDR3 length is 12 residues. CDR3 DNA: TGTGCCAGCACCTACGGGGGGAGGGAGCAGTACTTC. Translation gives CASTYGGREQYF.

The gene calls are TRBV7-9 and TRBJ1-5; no clear D gene. The CDR3 sequence is 15 residues long. Trimming left V 2 bases short and J 8 bases short, with 16 bases between. The germline gives CDR1 SEHNR, CDR2 FQNEAQ (reference sequence). As DNA, the CDR3 is TGTGCCAGCAGCTTAATAAAGGCTGGAGGGAAGCCCCAGCATTTT. Translation: CASSLIKAGGKPQHF.